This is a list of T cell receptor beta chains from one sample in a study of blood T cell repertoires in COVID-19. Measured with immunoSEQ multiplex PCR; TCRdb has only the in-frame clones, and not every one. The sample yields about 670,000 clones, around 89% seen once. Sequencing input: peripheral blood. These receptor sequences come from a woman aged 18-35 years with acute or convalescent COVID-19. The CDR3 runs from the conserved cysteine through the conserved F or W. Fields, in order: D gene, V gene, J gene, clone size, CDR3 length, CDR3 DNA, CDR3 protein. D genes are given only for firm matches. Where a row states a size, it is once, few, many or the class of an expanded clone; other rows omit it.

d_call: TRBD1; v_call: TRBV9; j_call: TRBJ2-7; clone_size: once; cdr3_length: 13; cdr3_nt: TGTGCCAGCAGCGTTGGGGGACAGTCCGAGCAGTACTTC; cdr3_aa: CASSVGGQSEQYF
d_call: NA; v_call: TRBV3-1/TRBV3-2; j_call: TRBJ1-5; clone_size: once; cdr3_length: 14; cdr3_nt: TGTGCCAGCAGCCACACAGGGAATAGTCAGCCCCAGCATTTT; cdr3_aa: CASSHTGNSQPQHF
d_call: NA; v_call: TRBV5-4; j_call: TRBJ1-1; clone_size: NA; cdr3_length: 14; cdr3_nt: TGTGCCAGCAGCGGCGGACAGCAGAACACTGAAGCTTTCTTT; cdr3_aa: CASSGGQQNTEAFF
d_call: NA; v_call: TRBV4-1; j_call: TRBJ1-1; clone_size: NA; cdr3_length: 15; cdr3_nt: TGCGCCAGCAGCCAAGATCCCGGGGTGTACACTGAAGCTTTCTTT; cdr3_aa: CASSQDPGVYTEAFF
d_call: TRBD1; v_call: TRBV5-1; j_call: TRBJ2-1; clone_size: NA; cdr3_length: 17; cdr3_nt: TGCGCCAGCAGTCCCCCTCCCTCCGGGACAGCCTACAATGAGCAGTTCTTC; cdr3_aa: CASSPPPSGTAYNEQFF
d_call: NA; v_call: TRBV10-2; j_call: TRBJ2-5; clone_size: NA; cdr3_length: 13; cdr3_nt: TGCGCCAGCAGACCGGACAACCAAGAGACCCAGTACTTC; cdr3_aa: CASRPDNQETQYF
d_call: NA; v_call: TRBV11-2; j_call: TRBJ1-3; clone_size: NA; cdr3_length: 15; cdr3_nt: TGTGCCAGCAGCTTGGTGGGGCCCCCTGGAAACACCATATATTTT; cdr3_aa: CASSLVGPPGNTIYF
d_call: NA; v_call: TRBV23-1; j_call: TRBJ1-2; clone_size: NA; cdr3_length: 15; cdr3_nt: TGCGCCAGCACCCTAATGGACAGTTATCAGCGGGGCTACACCTTC; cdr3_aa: CASTLMDSYQRGYTF
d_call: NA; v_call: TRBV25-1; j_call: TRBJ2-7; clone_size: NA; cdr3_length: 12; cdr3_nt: TGTGCCAGGGCGGGGATCCGGTACGAGCAGTACTTC; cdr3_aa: CARAGIRYEQYF
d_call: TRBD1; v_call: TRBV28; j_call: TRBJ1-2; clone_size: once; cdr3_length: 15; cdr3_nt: TGTGCCAGCACCACCCCGGGACAGGCTAGTAAGGGCTACACCTTC; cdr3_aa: CASTTPGQASKGYTF
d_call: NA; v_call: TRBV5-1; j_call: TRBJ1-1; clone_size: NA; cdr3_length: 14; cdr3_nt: TGCGCCAGCAGCCTACAGGGTCGGGACACTGAAGCTTTCTTT; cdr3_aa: CASSLQGRDTEAFF
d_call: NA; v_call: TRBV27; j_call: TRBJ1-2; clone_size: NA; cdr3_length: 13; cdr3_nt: TGTGCCAGCAGTTTAGGGGGGTTCTATGGCTACACCTTC; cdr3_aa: CASSLGGFYGYTF
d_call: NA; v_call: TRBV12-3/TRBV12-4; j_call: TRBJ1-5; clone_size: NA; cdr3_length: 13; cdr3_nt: TGTGCCAGCGGGTGGGGGGGCAATCAGCCCCAGCATTTT; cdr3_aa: CASGWGGNQPQHF
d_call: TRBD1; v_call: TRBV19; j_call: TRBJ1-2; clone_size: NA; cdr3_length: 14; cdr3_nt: TGTGCCAGTAGTCCTTGGGACAGGGAATATGGCTACACCTTC; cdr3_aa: CASSPWDREYGYTF
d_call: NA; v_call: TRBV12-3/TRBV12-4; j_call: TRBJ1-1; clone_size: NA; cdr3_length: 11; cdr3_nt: TGTGCCAGCAGTTTAGCACTAGCAGCTTTCTTT; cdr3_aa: CASSLALAAFF
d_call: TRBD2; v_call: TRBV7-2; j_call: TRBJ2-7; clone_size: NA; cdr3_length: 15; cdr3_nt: TGTGCCAGCAGCTTAGGGCTAGCGGGGAACTACGAGCAGTACTTC; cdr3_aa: CASSLGLAGNYEQYF
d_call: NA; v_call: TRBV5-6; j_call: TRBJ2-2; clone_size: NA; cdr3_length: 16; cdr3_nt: TGTGCCAGCAGACCCCCCAGGGGTACTAGCACCGGGGAGCTGTTTTTT; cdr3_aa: CASRPPRGTSTGELFF
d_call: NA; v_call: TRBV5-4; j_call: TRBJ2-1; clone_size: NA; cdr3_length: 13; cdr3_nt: TGTGCCAGCAGCTTGGCACAGTACAATGAGCAGTTCTTC; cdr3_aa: CASSLAQYNEQFF
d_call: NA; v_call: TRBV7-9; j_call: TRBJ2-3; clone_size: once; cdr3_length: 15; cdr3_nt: TGTGCCAGCAGCCGCGAGCCGACTAGTGGGGATACGCAGTATTTT; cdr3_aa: CASSREPTSGDTQYF
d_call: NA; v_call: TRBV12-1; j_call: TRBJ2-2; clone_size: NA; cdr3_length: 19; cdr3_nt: TGTGCCAGCAGCCCTACCCTCCGGACTAGCGGGAGAAAATTGGGGGAGCTGTTTTTT; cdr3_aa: CASSPTLRTSGRKLGELFF
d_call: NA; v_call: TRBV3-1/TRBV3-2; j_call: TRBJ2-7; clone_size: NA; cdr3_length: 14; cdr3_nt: TGTGCCAGCAGCCAAGGTCAGGATCCCTACGAGCAGTACTTC; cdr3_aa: CASSQGQDPYEQYF
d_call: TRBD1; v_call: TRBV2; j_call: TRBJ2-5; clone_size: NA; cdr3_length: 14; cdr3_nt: TGTGCCAGCAGGGCCGCAGGGGGCCTCGAGACCCAGTACTTC; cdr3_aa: CASRAAGGLETQYF
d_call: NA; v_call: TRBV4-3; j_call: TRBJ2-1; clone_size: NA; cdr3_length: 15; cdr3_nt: TGCGCCAGCAGCCAAGATCAGGGCCGAGTCGATGAGCAGTTCTTC; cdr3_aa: CASSQDQGRVDEQFF
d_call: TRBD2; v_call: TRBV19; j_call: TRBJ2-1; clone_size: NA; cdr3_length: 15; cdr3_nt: TGTGCCAGTAGTACCCCTAGGGGAGGGATTAGTGAGCAGTTCTTC; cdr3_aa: CASSTPRGGISEQFF
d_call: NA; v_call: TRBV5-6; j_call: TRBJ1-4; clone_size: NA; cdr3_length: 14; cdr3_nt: TGTGCCAGCAGCTTAGCGGATCCGGGAGAAAAACTGTTTTTT; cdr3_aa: CASSLADPGEKLFF
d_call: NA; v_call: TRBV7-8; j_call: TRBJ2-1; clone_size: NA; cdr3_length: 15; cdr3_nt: TGTGCCAGCAGCTTACGACAGAGCTCCTACAATGAGCAGTTCTTC; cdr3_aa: CASSLRQSSYNEQFF
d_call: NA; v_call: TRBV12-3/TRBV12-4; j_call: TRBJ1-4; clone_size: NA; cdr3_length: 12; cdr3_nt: TGTGCCAGCAGCCGAGGGGGTGAAAAACTGTTTTTT; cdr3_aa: CASSRGGEKLFF
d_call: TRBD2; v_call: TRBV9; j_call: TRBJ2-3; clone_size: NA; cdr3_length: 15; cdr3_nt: TGTGCCAGCAGCGTAGAAAGCGGGGGCACAGATACGCAGTATTTT; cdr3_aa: CASSVESGGTDTQYF
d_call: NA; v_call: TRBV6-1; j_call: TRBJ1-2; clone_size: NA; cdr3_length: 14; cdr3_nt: TGTGCCAGCAGTGAAGGTGGCAGTTCGTATGGCTACACCTTC; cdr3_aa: CASSEGGSSYGYTF
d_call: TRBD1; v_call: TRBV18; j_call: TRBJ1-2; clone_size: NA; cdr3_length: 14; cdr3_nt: TGTGCCAGCTCACCGGACAGGGGGAACTATGGCTACACCTTC; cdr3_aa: CASSPDRGNYGYTF
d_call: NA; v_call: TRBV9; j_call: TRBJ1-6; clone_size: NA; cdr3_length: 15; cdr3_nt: TGTGCCAGCAGCGTAGGAGGGGGGGATAATTCACCCCTCCACTTT; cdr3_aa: CASSVGGGDNSPLHF
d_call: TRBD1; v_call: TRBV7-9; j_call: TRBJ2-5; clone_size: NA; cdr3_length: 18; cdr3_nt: TGTGCCAGCAGCTTCCCAACCCGGGACAGGGGGTACCAAGAGACCCAGTACTTC; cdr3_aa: CASSFPTRDRGYQETQYF
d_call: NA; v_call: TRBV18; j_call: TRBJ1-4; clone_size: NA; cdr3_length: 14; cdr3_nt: TGTGCCAGCTCACCACCAGGGGAAGGTGAAAAACTGTTTTTT; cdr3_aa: CASSPPGEGEKLFF
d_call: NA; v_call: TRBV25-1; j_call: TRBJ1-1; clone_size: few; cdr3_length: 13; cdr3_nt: TGTGCCAGCAGTGATCCATGGACAGTGGTGGCTTTCTTT; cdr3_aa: CASSDPWTVVAFF
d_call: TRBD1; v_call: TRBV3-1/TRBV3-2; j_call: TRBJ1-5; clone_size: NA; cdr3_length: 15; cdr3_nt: TGTGCCAGCAGACCTCCGGGACAGGCGGATCAGCCCCAGCATTTT; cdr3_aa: CASRPPGQADQPQHF
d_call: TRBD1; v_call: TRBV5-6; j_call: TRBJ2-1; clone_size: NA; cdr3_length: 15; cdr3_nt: TGTGCCAGCAGCCCGGGGACAGTGGCCTTGGATGAGCAGTTCTTC; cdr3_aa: CASSPGTVALDEQFF
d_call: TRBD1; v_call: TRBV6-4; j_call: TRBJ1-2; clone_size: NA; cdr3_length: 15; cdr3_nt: TGTGCCAGCAGTGACTCGGCGGACAGGGTCTATGGCTACACCTTC; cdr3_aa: CASSDSADRVYGYTF
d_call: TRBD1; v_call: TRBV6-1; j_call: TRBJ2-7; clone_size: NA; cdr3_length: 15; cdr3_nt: TGTGCCAGCAGTGAGGGGACAGTCCCTCTCTACGAGCAGTACTTC; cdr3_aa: CASSEGTVPLYEQYF
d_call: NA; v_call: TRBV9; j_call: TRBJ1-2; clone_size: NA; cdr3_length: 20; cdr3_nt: TGTGCCAGCAGCGTAGGGCAAGACGGGACATCATATTCCGCTAACTATGGCTACACCTTC; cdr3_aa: CASSVGQDGTSYSANYGYTF
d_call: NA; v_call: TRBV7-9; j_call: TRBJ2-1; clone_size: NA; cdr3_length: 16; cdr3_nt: TGTGCCAGCAGCTTATCGACGACAGACTCTAGGAATGAGCAGTTCTTC; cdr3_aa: CASSLSTTDSRNEQFF
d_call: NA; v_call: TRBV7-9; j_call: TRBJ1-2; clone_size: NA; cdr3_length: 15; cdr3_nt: TGTGCCAGCAGCTTAGATGGGGGGTTCACGTATGGCTACACCTTC; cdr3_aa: CASSLDGGFTYGYTF
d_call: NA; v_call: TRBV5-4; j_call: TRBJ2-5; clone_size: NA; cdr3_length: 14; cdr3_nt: TGTGCCAGCAGCCTTCTCACTGCAAAAGAGACCCAGTACTTC; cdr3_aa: CASSLLTAKETQYF
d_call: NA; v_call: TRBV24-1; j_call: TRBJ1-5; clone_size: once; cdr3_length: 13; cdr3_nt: TGTGCCACCAGTGATTTAGCGGTTCAGCCCCAGCATTTT; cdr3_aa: CATSDLAVQPQHF
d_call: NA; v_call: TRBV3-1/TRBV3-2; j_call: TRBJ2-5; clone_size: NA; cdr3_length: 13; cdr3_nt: TGTGCCAGCAGCCAGTGGGGGGAAGAGACCCAGTACTTC; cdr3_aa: CASSQWGEETQYF
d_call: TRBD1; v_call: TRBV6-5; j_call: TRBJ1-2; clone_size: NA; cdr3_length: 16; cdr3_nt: TGTGCCAGCAGTTATAAAAGGGGACAGGGGAACTATGGCTACACCTTC; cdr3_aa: CASSYKRGQGNYGYTF
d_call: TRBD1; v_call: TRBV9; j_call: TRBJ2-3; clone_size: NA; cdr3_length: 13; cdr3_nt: TGTGCCAGCAGCCGGCAGGGGGCAGATACGCAGTATTTT; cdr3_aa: CASSRQGADTQYF
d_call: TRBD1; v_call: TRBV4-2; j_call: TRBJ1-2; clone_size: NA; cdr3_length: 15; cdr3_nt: TGTGCCAGCAGCCAATTGGGACAGATGAACTATGGCTACACCTTC; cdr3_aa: CASSQLGQMNYGYTF
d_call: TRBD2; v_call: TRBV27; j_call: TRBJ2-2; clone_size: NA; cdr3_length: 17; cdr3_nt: TGTGCCAGCAGTTTACGCCCCGGGGTTGGGGGGGCCGGGGAGCTGTTTTTT; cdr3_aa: CASSLRPGVGGAGELFF
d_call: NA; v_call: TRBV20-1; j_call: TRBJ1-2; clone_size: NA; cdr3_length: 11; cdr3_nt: TGCAGTGCAGAGGGCGGGGATGGCTACACCTTC; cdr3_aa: CSAEGGDGYTF
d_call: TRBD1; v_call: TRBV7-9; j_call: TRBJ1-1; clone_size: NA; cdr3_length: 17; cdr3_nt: TGTGCCAGCAGCTTAGTGTATCTGACAGGGGGTGACACTGAAGCTTTCTTT; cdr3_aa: CASSLVYLTGGDTEAFF
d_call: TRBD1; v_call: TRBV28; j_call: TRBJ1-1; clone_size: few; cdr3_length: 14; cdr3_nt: TGTGCCAGCATCCACCGGACAGGGGTCACTGAAGCTTTCTTT; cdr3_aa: CASIHRTGVTEAFF
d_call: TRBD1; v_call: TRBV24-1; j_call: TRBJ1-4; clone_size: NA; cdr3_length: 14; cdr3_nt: TGTGCCACCACCCTCTTCAGGGGGGCCAGAAAACTGTTTTTT; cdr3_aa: CATTLFRGARKLFF
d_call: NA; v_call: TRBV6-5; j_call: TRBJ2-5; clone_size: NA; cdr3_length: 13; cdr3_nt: TGTGCCAGCAGTTATGGAGCCCAAGAGACCCAGTACTTC; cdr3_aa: CASSYGAQETQYF
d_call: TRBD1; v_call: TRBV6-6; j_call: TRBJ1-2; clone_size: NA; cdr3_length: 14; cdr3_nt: TGTGCCAGCAGGTCGGGACAGGCGAACTATGGCTACACCTTC; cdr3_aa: CASRSGQANYGYTF